Each of the 18 T cell receptor beta chains below was sequenced from the same sample in a study of blood T cells in healthy people across ages. The authors ran a second PCR of 7 to 11 cycles using a sample-barcoded 5' primer and a J-beta primer mix. TCRdb used MiXCR to reprocess the 5' RACE reads, holding one entry per CDR3 protein. The sample consists of 800,000 to 950,000 distinct CDR3 sequences, roughly 29% of them appearing once. These data were also filed under a second study, of T cells of mothers and their children.

Specimen: blood. The receptors originated from a woman aged 40 to 50 in good health.

This clonotype was seen at least ten times. V usage is TRBV9 and J usage is TRBJ1-6, with no clear D. The CDR3 covers 15 residues. Germline assignment: CDR1 SGDLS and CDR2 YYNGEE. The V and J ends lost 1 base and 7 bases respectively, with 12 bases between them. The CDR3 coding sequence is TGTGCCAGCAGCGTAAATTCCCTTGGGAATTCACCCCTCCACTTT. This codes for CASSVNSLGNSPLHF.

The chain employs TRBV7-2 and TRBJ2-7; the D gene is possibly TRBD2 (7 bases). V was trimmed by 8 bases and J by 7 bases, leaving 21 bases between them. The CDR3 has 14 amino acids. CDR1 and CDR2 from the germline V gene are SGHTA and FQGNSA. Here the CDR3 DNA reads TGTGCCAGCGCGCCGGGGGGCCCCATCAAAGAGCAGTACTTC. Protein: CASAPGGPIKEQYF. Using reference TRBV7-2 and TRBJ2-7 for the parts outside the CDR3, the full variable domain is GAGVSQSPSNKVTEKGKDVELRCDPISGHTALYWYRQSLGQGLEFLIYFQGNSAPDKSGLPSDRFSAERTGGSVSTLTIQRTQQEDSAVYLCASAPGGPIKEQYFGPGTRLTVT.

The chain links TRBV12-3 or TRBV12-4 to TRBJ1-2; D unresolved. CDR3 length equals 10 residues. The V end was cut by 5 bases, the J end by 13 bases, with 11 bases between. The CDR3 here is CASSPPGPTF. In DNA form, the CDR3 reads TGTGCCAGCAGTCCCCCTGGCCCCACCTTC.

Of note for this clonotype: The germline gene is not matched at one end of the junction; a read error may be the cause. The chain links TRBV24-1 to TRBJ2-7; unclear D gene. This CDR3 region has 13 residues. Looked up from germline, CDR1 is KGHDR and CDR2 is SFDVKD. CDR3 nucleotides: TGTGCCACCAGCGATTCTTGGAGCTACGAGCAGTACTTC. Translation: CATSDSWSYEQYF.

The chain links TRBV15 to TRBJ1-2, with TRBD1 identical over 7 bases. Unmatched junction bases numbered 12, after V lost 4 bases and J lost 7 bases. The CDR3 is made up of 15 amino acids. The germline gives CDR1 LNHNV, CDR2 YYDKDF (reference sequence). The CDR3 sequence is CATSKRDSRVSGYTF. CDR3 nucleotide sequence: TGTGCCACCAGCAAGAGGGACAGTAGGGTCTCTGGCTACACCTTC.

This chain uses TRBV12-3 or TRBV12-4 with TRBJ1-3; a possible D gene is TRBD1 (6 bases). The CDR3 totals 15 residues. Trimming shortened V by 3 bases and J by 4 bases, and 13 bases separated the two germline ends. CDR3 DNA sequence: TGTGCCAGCAGTTTCGGGTCCAGGGGCGGAAACACCATATATTTT. This gives the protein CASSFGSRGGNTIYF.

This clonotype was detected a few times. The gene calls are TRBV6-5 and TRBJ1-5; no reliable D call. The germline V gene encodes CDR1 MNHEY and CDR2 SVGAGI. Between the trimmed V and J ends, which lost 2 bases and 1 base, there was a span of 9 bases. The CDR3 is made up of 15 amino acids. For the CDR3, the DNA is TGTGCCAGCAGTTACACCGGACTGAGCAATCAGCCCCAGCATTTT. This codes for CASSYTGLSNQPQHF.

The V call is TRBV7-3, the J call TRBJ2-6; either TRBD1 or TRBD2 may supply D (5 bases each). In germline, CDR1 is SGHTA, CDR2 FQGTGA. Trimming cost V 5 bases and J 0 bases, with 20 bases left between them. The CDR3 length is 19 residues. As DNA, the CDR3 is TGTGCCAGCAGCCCTATCCCGGGACGGCCACCCTCTGGGGCCAACGTCCTGACTTTC. Translating gives CASSPIPGRPPSGANVLTF.

This clonotype was recorded at least ten times. The chain carries TRBV5-1 and TRBJ2-7; TRBD2 is a possible D gene (5 bases). The CDR3 is 14 amino acids. The germline V gene has CDR1 SGHRS and CDR2 YFSETQ. V was trimmed by 4 bases and J by 5 bases, leaving 16 bases between them. The CDR3: CASSPRVGSNEQYF. The CDR3 DNA is TGCGCCAGCAGCCCGCGGGTGGGGTCCAACGAGCAGTACTTC. The full variable domain, completed using reference TRBV5-1 and TRBJ2-7, is KAGVTQTPRYLIKTRGQQVTLSCSPISGHRSVSWYQQTPGQGLQFLFEYFSETQRNKGNFPGRFSGRQFSNSRSEMNVSTLELGDSALYLCASSPRVGSNEQYFGPGTRLTVT.

As concerns this clonotype: This may come from a read error, since a much larger clone is one base off. The chain links TRBV4-2 to TRBJ1-5; no clear D gene. The CDR3 is 14 residues long. Germline assignment: CDR1 LGHNA and CDR2 YNFKEQ. The CDR3 reads CASSQAGGNRPQHF. In nucleotides, the CDR3 is TGTGCCAGCAGCCAAGCGGGAGGAAATCGGCCCCAGCATTTT.

As for this clonotype: This sequence may be a read error, since a much larger clone differs from it by one base. The rearrangement joins TRBV5-1 to TRBJ2-6; tentative D call: TRBD1 (5 bases). Germline V gene data show CDR1 as SGHRS and CDR2 as YFSETQ. The CDR3 loop spans 16 amino acids. The CDR3 DNA sequence: TGCGCCAGCAGCTTGGTTGTCCCCTCTGGGGCCAACGTCCCGACTTTC. Translation: CASSLVVPSGANVPTF.

Note on this clonotype: A much more abundant neighbour one base away suggests this may be a read error. The V gene is TRBV28, the J gene TRBJ2-5; no clear D gene. This CDR3 is 14 amino acids long. Germline V gives CDR1 MDHEN, CDR2 SYDVKM. This CDR3 reads CASKMTAYQETLYF. The DNA for the CDR3 is TGTGCCAGCAAGATGACTGCTTACCAAGAGACCCTGTACTTC.

V usage is TRBV6-6 and J usage is TRBJ2-3, with 8 bases lining up with TRBD2. This CDR3 region has 16 residues. J was trimmed by 2 bases and V by 7 bases; bases with no gene match: 11. The germline V gene has CDR1 MNHNY and CDR2 SVGAGI (reference sequence). In nucleotides, the CDR3 is TGTGCCAGCAAGGAATCTGGGCGGGGGGACACAGATACGCAGTATTTT. Translated: CASKESGRGDTDTQYF.

This chain joins TRBV7-2 and TRBJ2-1; tentative D call: TRBD1 (6 bases). The V gene's germline CDR1 is SGHTA and CDR2 FQGNSA. Deletions cut 6 bases from V and 9 bases from J, with 15 bases between. This CDR3 is 13 amino acids long. The CDR3 DNA sequence: TGTGCCAGCAGTGACAGGACCTATGCTGAGCAGTTCTTC. Translated: CASSDRTYAEQFF. Filled out from reference TRBV7-2 and TRBJ2-1, the complete variable domain reads GAGVSQSPSNKVTEKGKDVELRCDPISGHTALYWYRQSLGQGLEFLIYFQGNSAPDKSGLPSDRFSAERTGGSVSTLTIQRTQQEDSAVYLCASSDRTYAEQFFGPGTRLTVL.

As to this clonotype: A single base separates this from a much larger clone, so it may be a read error. J is TRBJ2-1 and V is TRBV6-5; D ambiguous. Per the germline V gene, CDR1 is MNHEY and CDR2 is SVGAGI. CDR3 length: 14 amino acids. The V gene lost 5 bases and the J gene lost 3 bases, with 11 bases spanning the gap. CDR3 protein: CASSDLGIYNEQFF. DNA of the CDR3: TGTGCCAGCAGTGACTTAGGGATCTACAATGAGCAGTTCTTC.

V is TRBV9 and J is TRBJ2-1; D not resolved. CDR1 is SGDLS and CDR2 is YYNGEE in the germline V gene. The V end lost 0 bases, the J end lost 2 bases, and 9 bases lay between the germline ends. CDR3 length equals 15 residues. CDR3 in DNA: TGTGCCAGCAGCGTAGGCTGGGAAACCTACAATGAGCAGTTCTTC. Protein: CASSVGWETYNEQFF. Based on the CDR3 plus reference TRBV9 and TRBJ2-1, the full variable domain is DSGVTQTPKHLITATGQRVTLRCSPRSGDLSVYWYQQSLDQGLQFLIQYYNGEERAKGNILERFSAQQFPDLHSELNLSSLELGDSALYFCASSVGWETYNEQFFGPGTRLTVL.

Many counts were recorded for this clonotype. The chain uses TRBV5-1 and TRBJ2-1; 9 bases agree with TRBD2. The germline V gene encodes CDR1 SGHRS and CDR2 YFSETQ. The CDR3 has 16 amino acids. V shed 0 bases, J shed 9 bases, and the junction held 10 bases outside the gene matches. CDR3 amino acids: CASSLDVASGVIEQFF. CDR3 sequence (DNA): TGCGCCAGCAGCTTGGACGTAGCTAGCGGGGTCATTGAGCAGTTCTTC.

J is TRBJ1-5 and V is TRBV12-3 or TRBV12-4; D perhaps matches TRBD1 (5 bases). V was clipped by 6 bases and J by 2 bases, with 23 bases between them. The CDR3 is 18 residues long. The CDR3 DNA reads as TGTGCCAGCAGCACAGACAGTTGGGTCGCGGGGGGCAATCAGCCCCAGCATTTT. Amino acids: CASSTDSWVAGGNQPQHF.